Listed below are T cell receptor beta chains from one sample, sequenced in a study of T-cell memory formation after mild COVID-19. TCRdb itself ran the 5' RACE reads through MiXCR, one entry per CDR3 protein. Of hundreds of thousands of distinct CDR3 sequences detected, less than 25% appear once; the ten largest clones hold 8.4%. The source material was PBMCs or a T cell subset sorted from them (not recorded which). Source of these receptors: an adult woman who had mild COVID-19 (a few samples of this study predate the infection). Cell type and time point are not known. Both conserved end residues are part of each CDR3. The D gene is left open where the match is weak. A row's size may be missing; if present it is once, few, many or a size class.

clone size	V gene	J gene	D gene	CDR3 DNA	CDR3 protein
-	TRBV29-1	TRBJ1-2	-	TGCAGCGTTGGAGGTTTAGTCTCTTCTAATGGCTACACCTTC	CSVGGLVSSNGYTF
-	TRBV2	TRBJ2-3	TRBD2	TGTGCCAGCAGCGAAGCCCTAGCGGGGTCTGAGACGCAGTATTTT	CASSEALAGSETQYF
-	TRBV12-3/TRBV12-4	TRBJ2-5	TRBD2	TGTGCCAGGGACGGGGGGTTGCAAGAGACCCAGTACTTC	CARDGGLQETQYF
-	TRBV5-1	TRBJ2-7	-	TGCGCCAGCAGCTCGACCGGATCCCCGGGGGAGCAGTACTTC	CASSSTGSPGEQYF
-	TRBV12-3/TRBV12-4	TRBJ1-1	TRBD1	TGTGCCAGCGGACGGACAGGGGGCTCTACTGAAGCTTTCTTT	CASGRTGGSTEAFF
-	TRBV20-1	TRBJ2-7	-	TGCAGTGCCGAGGGGGACGTCTTCTACGAGCAGTACTTC	CSAEGDVFYEQYF
-	TRBV12-3/TRBV12-4	TRBJ1-1	-	TGTGCCAGCAGTTCCGGGTGGAGAGACACTGAAGCTTTCTTT	CASSSGWRDTEAFF
-	TRBV9	TRBJ2-3	TRBD2	TGTGCCAGCAGCGTAGGTAGCGGGAGGATGACAGATACGCAGTATTTT	CASSVGSGRMTDTQYF
few	TRBV5-4	TRBJ1-2	-	TGTGCCAGCAGCTTGCCACAGGGTGGCTATGGCTACACCTTC	CASSLPQGGYGYTF
-	TRBV7-8	TRBJ1-1	-	TGTGCCAGCAGCTTAGGGGGGGATTCTTTCTTT	CASSLGGDSFF
-	TRBV20-1	TRBJ1-3	TRBD1	TGCAGTGCTAGAGCAACAGGGGTTAACTCTGGAAACACCATATATTTT	CSARATGVNSGNTIYF
-	TRBV6-6	TRBJ2-1	TRBD2	TGTGCCAGCAGTCCTAGCGGGAGGCACAATGAGCAGTTCTTC	CASSPSGRHNEQFF
few	TRBV12-3/TRBV12-4	TRBJ2-3	-	TGTGCCAGCACTATTTCCGGGCTAGCCACAGATACGCAGTATTTT	CASTISGLATDTQYF
-	TRBV2	TRBJ1-2	TRBD1	TGTGCCAGAAAAGGCCCCGACAGGGATATAGACTATGGCTACACCTTC	CARKGPDRDIDYGYTF
-	TRBV20-1	TRBJ1-6	TRBD1	TGCAGTGCGTCTTCCGGGACAGGGTCATCACCCCTCCACTTT	CSASSGTGSSPLHF